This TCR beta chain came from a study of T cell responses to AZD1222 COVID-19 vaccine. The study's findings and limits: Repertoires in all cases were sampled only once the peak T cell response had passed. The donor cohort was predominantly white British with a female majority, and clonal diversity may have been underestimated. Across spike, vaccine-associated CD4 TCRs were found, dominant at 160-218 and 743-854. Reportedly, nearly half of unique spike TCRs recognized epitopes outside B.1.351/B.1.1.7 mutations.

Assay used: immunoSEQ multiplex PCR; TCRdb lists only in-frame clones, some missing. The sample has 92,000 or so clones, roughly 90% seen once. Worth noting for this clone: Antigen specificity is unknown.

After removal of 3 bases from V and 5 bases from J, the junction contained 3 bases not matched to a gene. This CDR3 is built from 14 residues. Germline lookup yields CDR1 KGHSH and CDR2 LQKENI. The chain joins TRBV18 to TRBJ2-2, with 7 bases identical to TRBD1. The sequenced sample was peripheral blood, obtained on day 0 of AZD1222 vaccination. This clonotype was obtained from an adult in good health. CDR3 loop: CASSPGTATGELFF. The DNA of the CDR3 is TGTGCCAGCTCACCGGGGACAGCGACCGGGGAGCTGTTTTTT.